The rows below give T cell receptor beta chains drawn from one sample of a study of blood T cell repertoires in COVID-19. Produced via immunoSEQ multiplex PCR; TCRdb's table is partial and in-frame only. This table has some 280,000 clones, 80% to 90% appearing once. Sequenced sample: peripheral blood. All receptors derive from a woman under 40 with active or convalescent COVID-19. CDR3s include the opening cysteine and the closing phenylalanine or tryptophan. D genes are given only for firm matches. The size of a clone is reported for some rows only, either as once, few or many, or as a class for expanded clones.

V gene,CDR3 length,D gene,clone size,J gene,CDR3 protein,CDR3 DNA
TRBV19,12,-,-,TRBJ2-5,CASSIDLETQYF,TGTGCCAGTAGTATAGATCTCGAGACCCAGTACTTC
TRBV20-1,14,-,-,TRBJ2-5,CSASILAPQETQYF,TGCAGTGCTAGTATCCTAGCGCCCCAAGAGACCCAGTACTTC
TRBV7-2,14,-,-,TRBJ1-2,CASSLRPAGNSYTF,TGTGCCAGCAGCTTGCGGCCGGCAGGGAATAGCTACACCTTC
TRBV5-1,17,TRBD2,-,TRBJ2-7,CASSDRLAGAATYEQYF,TGCGCCAGCAGCGACCGACTAGCGGGGGCTGCGACCTACGAGCAGTACTTC
TRBV6-5,14,TRBD1,-,TRBJ1-5,CASSQWTGKQPQHF,TGTGCCAGTTCCCAATGGACAGGGAAACAGCCCCAGCATTTT
TRBV6-5,14,TRBD1,-,TRBJ2-2,CASSYSTGPGELFF,TGTGCCAGCAGTTACTCGACAGGGCCCGGGGAGCTGTTTTTT
TRBV4-3,16,-,-,TRBJ1-2,CASSQDALSPSGGYTF,TGCGCCAGCAGCCAAGATGCGTTGTCGCCGTCGGGAGGCTACACCTTC
TRBV5-6,14,TRBD2,-,TRBJ2-5,CASSPSGGLETQYF,TGTGCCAGCAGCCCCTCGGGGGGATTGGAGACCCAGTACTTC
TRBV2,16,-,-,TRBJ2-1,CASRQTGTPINNEQFF,TGTGCCAGCAGGCAAACCGGGACACCGATTAACAATGAGCAGTTCTTC
TRBV5-4,15,-,-,TRBJ1-1,CASSLGSASTPDAFF,TGTGCCAGCAGCTTGGGAAGTGCTAGTACCCCGGATGCTTTCTTT
TRBV24-1,13,-,-,TRBJ1-1,CATSDPGGTEAFF,TGTGCCACCAGTGATCCCGGGGGCACTGAAGCTTTCTTT
TRBV10-3,14,-,-,TRBJ1-4,CAISESLGSEKLFF,TGTGCCATCAGTGAGTCCCTAGGCAGTGAAAAACTGTTTTTT
TRBV28,16,-,-,TRBJ2-2,CASSLNTGGGTGELFF,TGTGCCAGCAGTTTAAATACGGGTGGTGGCACCGGGGAGCTGTTTTTT
TRBV6-2/TRBV6-3,13,-,few,TRBJ2-2,CASSYYRGGELFF,TGTGCCAGCAGTTACTATCGGGGCGGGGAGCTGTTTTTT